The 25 T cell receptor beta chains in this list originate from one sample, sequenced in a study of blood T cell repertoires in COVID-19. Generated by immunoSEQ multiplex PCR, the TCRdb table keeps only in-frame clones and is missing some. Counted here are over 250,000 clones, 88% occurring once; the ten biggest clones make up approximately 3.8%. Sequences were obtained from peripheral blood. These receptors all stem from a man between 60 and 70 years old who had recovered from COVID-19.

This clone has only one observation. The gene calls are TRBV18 and TRBJ2-4; 10 bases match TRBD1. Losses at the gene ends were 0 bases for V and 1 base for J; bases not matched to a gene: 3. This CDR3 is 17 amino acids long. Germline V gives CDR1 KGHSH, CDR2 LQKENI. The CDR3 DNA reads as TGTGCCAGCTCACCACCGAGACAGGGGGCGGCCAAAAACATTCAGTACTTC. Its translation is CASSPPRQGAAKNIQYF.

This clone appeared a single time. The V gene is TRBV4-1, the J gene TRBJ2-1; 9 bases line up with TRBD2. Germline V gene sequence: CDR1 MGHRA, CDR2 YSYEKL. The junction had 5 bases not matched to a gene; V was cut back by 7 bases and J by 4 bases. The CDR3 has 14 amino acids. The CDR3 bases are TGCGCCAGCACCCTGGCGGGGGGGTACAATGAGCAGTTCTTC. Its protein is CASTLAGGYNEQFF.

V usage is TRBV7-8 and J usage is TRBJ2-7; 7 bases are a match to TRBD2. This CDR3 comprises 15 residues. The V gene end was trimmed by 3 bases and the J gene end by 2 bases; junction bases not matched to a gene: 7. Per the germline V gene, CDR1 is SGHVS and CDR2 is FQNEAQ. The CDR3 coding sequence is TGTGCCAGCAGCTTTAGCGCGGGGGAGGCCTACGAGCAGTACTTC. Translation: CASSFSAGEAYEQYF.

J is TRBJ2-2 and V is TRBV19; 9 bases agree with TRBD1. This CDR3 region has 16 residues. CDR1 and CDR2 (germline): LNHDA, SQIVND (reference sequence). V was clipped by 6 bases and J by 4 bases; unmatched bases: 9. DNA for the CDR3: TGTGCCAGTAGCGAAACCGGGACAGGGATCACCGGGGAGCTGTTTTTT. Amino acid sequence: CASSETGTGITGELFF. The variable domain in full, with the rest retrieved from reference TRBV19 and TRBJ2-2, is DGGITQSPKYLFRKEGQNVTLSCEQNLNHDAMYWYRQDPGQGLRLIYYSQIVNDFQKGDIAEGYSVSREKKESFPLTVTSAQKNPTAFYLCASSETGTGITGELFFGEGSRLTVL.

The chain carries TRBV29-1 and TRBJ2-1; 8 positions match TRBD1. The CDR3 contains 16 residues. With V trimmed by 0 bases and J by 0 bases, 4 bases remained unmatched. The germline CDR1 and CDR2 sequences are SQVTM and ANQGSEA. The CDR3 protein is CSVEEGQVGSYNEQFF. In DNA, the CDR3 is TGCAGCGTTGAAGAGGGACAGGTGGGCTCCTACAATGAGCAGTTCTTC.

The chain links TRBV5-4 to TRBJ1-5; D might be TRBD1 (5 bases). The V gene lost 4 bases and the J gene lost 4 bases, with 15 bases spanning the gap. In germline, CDR1 is SGHNT, CDR2 YYREEE (reference sequence). This CDR3 spans 15 amino acids. CDR3 region: CASSPTPGGNQPQHF. CDR3 DNA: TGTGCCAGCAGCCCCACCCCGGGGGGTAATCAGCCCCAGCATTTT.

CDR3 nucleotides: TGTGCCAGTAGTATCGTGCCGCGGGAGACCCGAAATCAGCCCCAGCATTTT. Translating it yields CASSIVPRETRNQPQHF. The rearrangement links TRBV19 to TRBJ1-5, with unresolved D. The germline V and J ends were trimmed by 3 bases and 4 bases, with 19 bases remaining between them. From germline, CDR1 is LNHDA and CDR2 SQIVND (reference sequence). The CDR3 is 17 amino acids.

This rearrangement joins TRBV5-1 to TRBJ2-1; 11 bases fit TRBD2. From germline, CDR1 is SGHRS and CDR2 YFSETQ. V was clipped by 0 bases and J by 0 bases; unmatched bases: 2. This CDR3 contains 17 residues. The CDR3 sequence is CASSLGTSGHSYNEQFF. The CDR3 bases are TGCGCCAGCAGCTTGGGGACTAGCGGGCACTCCTACAATGAGCAGTTCTTC.

On this clone itself: A junction end diverges from the germline sequence, so it may reflect a read error. The chain employs TRBV5-6 and TRBJ1-2; tentatively, D is TRBD1 (6 bases). CDR3 length: 15 amino acids. Germline CDR1 and CDR2: SGHDT and YYEEEE. CDR3 loop: CASSLVGQMNSGYTF. DNA for the CDR3: TGTGCCAGCAGCTTGGTAGGACAGATGAACTCTGGCTACACCTTC.

The rearrangement links TRBV2 to TRBJ1-4, with no clear D. Per the germline V gene, CDR1 is SNHLY and CDR2 is FYNNEI. Trimming removed 4 bases at V and 5 bases at J, with 11 bases between. The CDR3 runs 14 residues. In DNA, the CDR3 is TGTGCCAGCAGTGCAGGACGGGGAAATGAAAAACTGTTTTTT. It encodes CASSAGRGNEKLFF.

The genes are TRBV12-5 and TRBJ2-1, with 12 bases identical to TRBD2. The CDR3 has 15 amino acids. Germline lookup yields CDR1 LGHNT and CDR2 FRNRAP. Trimming cost V 6 bases and J 5 bases; bases outside gene matches: 5. CDR3 sequence: CASGTSGGWDNEQFF. In nucleotides, the CDR3 is TGTGCTAGTGGCACTAGCGGGGGGTGGGACAATGAGCAGTTCTTC.

This clone was seen only a few times. The chain carries TRBV11-2 and TRBJ1-5; 10 nucleotides agree with TRBD1. The length of the CDR3 is 16 residues. CDR1 is SGHAT and CDR2 is FQNNGV in the germline V gene. The junction had 8 bases not matched to a gene; V was cut back by 2 bases and J by 7 bases. CDR3 residues: CASSLYGTGARQPQHF. The CDR3 DNA is TGTGCCAGCAGCTTATACGGGACAGGGGCACGACAGCCCCAGCATTTT.

This clone came up once. The chain recombines TRBV5-1 with TRBJ1-5; the match to TRBD1 covers 8 bases. Unmatched junction bases numbered 9, after V lost 4 bases and J lost 6 bases. The germline V gene has CDR1 SGHRS and CDR2 YFSETQ. The CDR3 runs to 15 residues. In DNA form, the CDR3 reads TGCGCCAGCAGCCCTGGCGGGACAGGTTCTCAGCCCCAGCATTTT. Translating gives CASSPGGTGSQPQHF.

This clone appeared a single time. The chain links TRBV11-3 to TRBJ2-3; the match to TRBD2 covers 11 bases. CDR1 is SGHNT, CDR2 YENEEA, per germline. This CDR3 contains 18 residues. Germline trimming cut 4 bases from V and 4 bases from J; bases unmatched to any gene: 13. The CDR3 region is CASSSDLLSGGASDTQYF. The CDR3 region has the DNA TGTGCCAGCAGCTCCGACCTACTTAGCGGGGGGGCCTCAGATACGCAGTATTTT.

V usage is TRBV2 and J usage is TRBJ2-2, with 13 bases fitting TRBD2. The CDR3 runs to 15 residues. Trimming cost V 8 bases and J 3 bases; bases outside gene matches: 3. Germline values: CDR1 SNHLY, CDR2 FYNNEI. DNA for the CDR3: TGTGCCAGCTCGGGACTAGCGGGACACACCGGGGAGCTGTTTTTT. Residues: CASSGLAGHTGELFF.

This chain joins TRBV19 and TRBJ1-2, with a weak D call TRBD1 (6 bases). This CDR3 spans 13 amino acids. CDR1 and CDR2 (germline): LNHDA, SQIVND (reference sequence). V lost 7 bases and J lost 4, with 13 bases in between. CDR3 sequence: CASKGQNVYGYTF. Here the CDR3 DNA reads TGTGCCAGTAAAGGACAGAACGTCTATGGCTACACCTTC.

The rearrangement joins TRBV7-9 to TRBJ1-6, with unresolved D. The CDR3 has 15 residues. Germline CDR1 and CDR2: SEHNR and FQNEAQ (reference sequence). V shed 5 bases and J shed 8 bases, with 16 bases lying between them. CDR3 coding DNA: TGTGCCAGCAGCCCCCATAATAGCGACCATTCACCCCTCCACTTT. It codes for CASSPHNSDHSPLHF.

This rearrangement joins TRBV15 to TRBJ2-7; D is ambiguous. Germline CDR1 LNHNV, CDR2 YYDKDF (reference sequence). The CDR3 runs 13 residues. Trimming left V 0 bases short and J 4 bases short, with 7 bases between. CDR3 residues: CATSRERHYEQYF. The CDR3 DNA reads TGTGCCACCAGCAGAGAGCGGCATTACGAGCAGTACTTC.

The rearrangement uses TRBV2 and TRBJ1-2; TRBD1 agrees at 7 bases. The J segment lost 2 bases and the V segment lost 6 bases, leaving 6 bases of the junction unmatched. In germline, CDR1 is SNHLY, CDR2 FYNNEI. This CDR3 has 14 amino acids. As DNA, the CDR3 is TGTGCCAGCAGCCTGGGACAGTCGAACTATGGCTACACCTTC. Amino acid sequence: CASSLGQSNYGYTF.

The V and J genes are TRBV11-2 and TRBJ2-7; TRBD2 agrees at 12 bases. The trim removed 5 bases at V and 5 bases at J, leaving 4 bases unmatched. This CDR3 region has 14 residues. Germline V gene lookup returns CDR1 SGHAT and CDR2 FQNNGV. CDR3 residues: CASSRTSGAHEQYF. CDR3 coding DNA: TGTGCCAGCAGCCGGACTAGCGGGGCCCACGAGCAGTACTTC.

This rearrangement joins TRBV7-2 to TRBJ2-2; TRBD1 is a possible D gene (6 bases). Germline V gene data show CDR1 as SGHTA and CDR2 as FQGNSA. CDR3 length: 18 residues. V shed 5 bases and J shed 0 bases, with 19 bases lying between them. The CDR3 nucleotides are TGTGCCAGCAGCCCCCCGCCCAGGGGAAACTCGAACACCGGGGAGCTGTTTTTT. Protein sequence: CASSPPPRGNSNTGELFF.

This chain connects TRBV5-1 to TRBJ1-6, with 10 bases lining up with TRBD1. Trimming took 3 bases from V and 9 from J; bases not matched to a gene: 6. The CDR3 length is 15 residues. CDR1 is SGHRS and CDR2 is YFSETQ in the germline V gene. The CDR3 is CASSSLDRGGSPLHF. The CDR3 DNA sequence: TGCGCCAGCAGCTCCTTGGACAGGGGGGGTTCACCCCTCCACTTT.

The chain couples TRBV6-2 or TRBV6-3 to TRBJ2-4; 10 bases line up with TRBD2. CDR1 MNHEY and CDR2 SVGEGT come from the germline V gene. The CDR3 runs 15 residues. After removal of 2 bases from V and 7 bases from J, the junction contained 5 bases not matched to a gene. The CDR3 sequence is CASSYRAGGANIQYF. Here the CDR3 DNA reads TGTGCCAGCAGTTACCGAGCGGGGGGGGCCAACATTCAGTACTTC.

The V gene is TRBV7-9, the J gene TRBJ2-7, with D perhaps matching TRBD1 (5 bases). The V end lost 8 bases, the J end lost 6 bases, and 17 bases lay between the germline ends. The CDR3 is 13 amino acids. Germline CDR1 and CDR2: SEHNR and FQNEAQ (reference sequence). This CDR3 reads CASRRAGQGEQYF. For the CDR3, the DNA is TGTGCCAGCCGAAGGGCAGGGCAAGGCGAGCAGTACTTC.

The chain links TRBV10-2 to TRBJ1-5; possible D gene TRBD1, 5 bases. CDR1 and CDR2 from the germline V gene are WSHSY and SAAADI. CDR3 length equals 14 residues. Trimming pared 5 bases from V and 3 bases from J, leaving 11 bases between. CDR3 loop: CASSIRQINQPQHF. The CDR3 bases are TGCGCCAGCAGTATAAGACAGATCAATCAGCCCCAGCATTTT.